Included here is one T cell receptor (beta chain) sequence, with context. This entry belongs to a study of cytomegalovirus exposure and HLA in healthy donors. The V gene's germline CDR1 is SNHLY and CDR2 FYNNEI. V lost 3 bases to trimming and J lost 2 bases, with 11 bases between them. The length of the CDR3 is 15 residues. Vbeta (60) and Jbeta (13) primers were used in the PCR. This table comes from immunoSEQ multiplex PCR, and its TCRdb copy is limited to in-frame clones, with some not included. Among 130,000 or so clones listed, 80% were seen once. The specimen sequenced was PBMCs. The chain links TRBV2 to TRBJ1-3; D uncertain. The clonotype was recovered from a man aged 25-45 years in good health and CMV-seronegative. CDR3 DNA: TGTGCCAGCAGTGATTTTTGGGGAGCTGGAAACACCATATATTTT. Its translation is CASSDFWGAGNTIYF. Using reference TRBV2 and TRBJ1-3 for the parts outside the CDR3, the full variable domain is EPEVTQTPSHQVTQMGQEVILRCVPISNHLYFYWYRQILGQKVEFLVSFYNNEISEKSEIFDDQFSVERPDGSNFTLKIRSTKLEDSAMYFCASSDFWGAGNTIYFGEGSWLTVV.